The 30 T cell receptor beta chains below all came from one sample that was sequenced in a study of blood T cell repertoires in COVID-19. TCRdb keeps only in-frame clones here, not all; method: immunoSEQ multiplex PCR. The sample has 310,000 or so clones, 91% seen once; the top ten hold 2% to 2.5%. Sequenced material: peripheral blood. Receptors were obtained from a woman under 40 with COVID-19, enrolled during active disease.

CDR3 residues: CASSYRGLAGHNEQFF. CDR3 in DNA: TGTGCCAGCAGTTACAGGGGACTAGCGGGACACAATGAGCAGTTCTTC. The rearrangement uses TRBV6-5 and TRBJ2-1; TRBD2 agrees at 13 bases. From germline, CDR1 is MNHEY and CDR2 SVGAGI. The CDR3 extends over 16 amino acids. V lost 2 bases and J lost 5; bases outside the gene matches: 3.

The chain joins TRBV2 to TRBJ2-1; possibly TRBD2 for D (5 bases). The CDR3 runs 15 residues. Germline-derived CDR1 and CDR2 are SNHLY and FYNNEI. The V gene lost 4 bases and the J gene lost 8 bases, with 18 bases spanning the gap. CDR3 sequence reads: CASSGQVAPRDEQFF. The CDR3 nucleotides are TGTGCCAGCAGTGGGCAGGTAGCCCCGAGGGATGAGCAGTTCTTC.

The chain joins TRBV23-1 to TRBJ1-1; 8 bases align to TRBD1. TRBV23-1 is sorted into the ORF group, with uncertain function. V trimming: 0 bases; J trimming: 1 base; junction bases outside the gene matches: 7. The CDR3 runs 17 residues. The CDR3 reads CASSQSHPGTGNTEAFF. In DNA, the CDR3 is TGCGCCAGCAGTCAATCGCATCCCGGGACAGGGAACACTGAAGCTTTCTTT.

The chain carries TRBV27 and TRBJ2-1; tentative D call: TRBD2 (6 bases). CDR1 MNHEY and CDR2 SMNVEV come from the germline V gene (reference sequence). Trimming took 1 base from V and 0 from J, leaving 10 bases between them. The CDR3 runs 16 residues. Written as DNA, the CDR3 is TGTGCCAGCAGTTTATGGGGACTGAGCTCCTACAATGAGCAGTTCTTC. This encodes CASSLWGLSSYNEQFF.

The V gene is TRBV4-1, the J gene TRBJ2-1; D is uncertain. The CDR3 runs 13 residues. Germline-derived CDR1 and CDR2 are MGHRA and YSYEKL. Trimming left V 2 bases short and J 6 bases short, with 8 bases between. The CDR3 DNA is TGCGCCAGCAGCCAATGGCTAGTCAATGAGCAGTTCTTC. Translated: CASSQWLVNEQFF.

V is TRBV11-2 and J is TRBJ2-1, with 9 bases identical to TRBD1. Trimming cost V 4 bases and J 8 bases; bases outside gene matches: 9. Germline CDR1 is SGHAT and CDR2 is FQNNGV. The CDR3 spans 15 residues. The CDR3 loop reads CASSSGTGSNHEQFF. CDR3 in DNA: TGTGCCAGCAGCTCCGGGACAGGGTCGAATCATGAGCAGTTCTTC. Drawing the rest from reference TRBV11-2 and TRBJ2-1, the complete variable domain is EAGVAQSPRYKIIEKRQSVAFWCNPISGHATLYWYQQILGQGPKLLIQFQNNGVVDDSQLPKDRFSAERLKGVDSTLKIQPAKLEDSAVYLCASSSGTGSNHEQFFGPGTRLTVL.

The chain is built from TRBV12-5 and TRBJ2-3; 7 bases match TRBD2. Germline V gene sequence: CDR1 LGHNT, CDR2 FRNRAP. The ends lost 4 bases at V and 7 bases at J; junction bases unmatched: 14. The CDR3 has 16 amino acids. Written as DNA, the CDR3 is TGTGCTAGTGGTTCCTCTCAAGGCGGGAGTTGGAATACGCAGTATTTT. This encodes CASGSSQGGSWNTQYF.

Points on this clone: A read error may account for a junction end that differs from germline. The CDR3 DNA reads TGTGCCAGCAGCTTAGATGGACAAGCCAGAGAATACAGAGACTTC. Its translation is CASSLDGQAREYRDF. The chain uses TRBV7-2 and TRBJ2-4, with D perhaps TRBD1 (5 bases). Germline CDR1 is SGHTA and CDR2 is FQGNSA. The length of the CDR3 is 15 residues.

This clone turned up a few times. This sequence joins TRBV23-1 and TRBJ2-7; 14 nucleotides line up with TRBD2. TRBV23-1 is labeled an ORF, and its function is uncertain. CDR3 length equals 17 residues. V lost 3 bases to trimming and J lost 5 bases; unmatched junction nucleotides: 9. CDR3 residues: CASSHPPGLAGVHEQYF. CDR3 bases: TGCGCCAGCAGTCATCCCCCGGGACTAGCGGGAGTCCACGAGCAGTACTTC.

The chain recombines TRBV6-2 or TRBV6-3 with TRBJ2-1; a weak D match, TRBD1 (5 bases). The CDR3 covers 17 residues. The V end was cut by 5 bases, the J end by 0 bases, with 17 bases between. Per the germline V gene, CDR1 is MNHEY and CDR2 is SVGEGT. In DNA form, the CDR3 reads TGTGCCAGCAGTCCCGGCCAGGGTCTCCCCTCCTACAATGAGCAGTTCTTC. Translated: CASSPGQGLPSYNEQFF.

The chain links TRBV28 to TRBJ1-2; no definite D call. CDR1 is MDHEN and CDR2 is SYDVKM in the germline V gene. This CDR3 has 15 amino acids. Trimming took off 3 bases at V and 2 bases at J, with 13 bases between the two ends. CDR3 protein: CASSFPWTENYGYTF. The CDR3 DNA reads TGTGCCAGCAGTTTTCCCTGGACTGAAAACTATGGCTACACCTTC.

The V gene is TRBV4-2, the J gene TRBJ1-2; 7 nucleotides line up with TRBD1. V shed 0 bases, J shed 1 base, and the junction held 2 bases outside the gene matches. The CDR3 covers 15 residues. Germline V lookup: CDR1 LGHNA, CDR2 YNFKEQ. The CDR3 reads CASSQDQGGNYGYTF. For the CDR3, the DNA is TGTGCCAGCAGCCAAGATCAGGGGGGTAACTATGGCTACACCTTC.

This clone was detected only once. The rearrangement links TRBV5-5 to TRBJ1-1; 7 nucleotides line up with TRBD1. Germline V CDR1 and CDR2: SGHKS, YYEKEE (reference sequence). The CDR3 length is 13 residues. J lost 4 bases, V lost 5 bases, and 5 bases had no gene match. The CDR3 loop reads CASSQAGGTEAFF. The CDR3 nucleotides are TGTGCCAGCAGTCAAGCAGGGGGCACTGAAGCTTTCTTT.

CDR3 in DNA: TGTGCCAGCAGTTACTCTTACAGCTATGGCTACACCTTC. Amino acid sequence: CASSYSYSYGYTF. The chain joins TRBV6-5 to TRBJ1-2; no reliable D call. The CDR3 totals 13 residues. Trimming pared 0 bases from V and 4 bases from J, leaving 6 bases between. Germline V CDR1 and CDR2: MNHEY, SVGAGI.

The chain is built from TRBV19 and TRBJ1-1; D gene uncertain. Germline CDR1 LNHDA, CDR2 SQIVND (reference sequence). The CDR3 is 12 residues long. V was pared by 3 bases and J by 5 bases, with 7 bases between. The CDR3 here is CASSMPGTEAFF. In nucleotides, the CDR3 is TGTGCCAGTAGTATGCCGGGAACTGAAGCTTTCTTT.

V gene TRBV27 combines with J gene TRBJ2-2; tentative D call: TRBD2 (6 bases). The CDR3 has 15 residues. In germline, CDR1 is MNHEY, CDR2 SMNVEV (reference sequence). The V end lost 5 bases, the J end lost 2 bases, and 12 bases lay between the germline ends. The CDR3 DNA is TGTGCCAGCAGTCACGGGACTTTAAACACCGGGGAGCTGTTTTTT. Translated, it gives CASSHGTLNTGELFF.

The chain has TRBV5-8 and TRBJ2-1; a possible D gene is TRBD2 (7 bases). The CDR3 has 18 residues. The V and J ends lost 3 bases and 4 bases respectively, with 23 bases between them. Germline V CDR1 and CDR2: SGHTS, YDEGEE. The CDR3 region has the DNA TGTGCCAGCAGCTATTTGAGGGGGGGCAATCGATGGTACAATGAGCAGTTCTTC. Its protein is CASSYLRGGNRWYNEQFF.

The chain recombines TRBV18 with TRBJ2-1; 9 nucleotides align to TRBD2. The CDR3 has 17 amino acids. The ends lost 3 bases at V and 2 bases at J; junction bases unmatched: 8. Per the germline V gene, CDR1 is KGHSH and CDR2 is LQKENI. CDR3 bases: TGTGCCAGCTCACCCCCCACCAGCGGGAGGCCCTACAATGAGCAGTTCTTC. This translates into CASSPPTSGRPYNEQFF.

This chain links TRBV29-1 with TRBJ2-1; 10 bases match TRBD2. With 4 bases clipped from V and 0 bases from J, the junction kept 9 bases outside the gene matches. The CDR3 length is 17 residues. Germline CDR1 and CDR2: SQVTM and ANQGSEA. CDR3: CSVGGLAALSSYNEQFF. DNA for the CDR3: TGCAGCGTTGGAGGACTAGCGGCCCTAAGCTCCTACAATGAGCAGTTCTTC.

J is TRBJ1-6 and V is TRBV18; possible D gene TRBD1, 5 bases. From germline, CDR1 is KGHSH and CDR2 LQKENI. The V gene lost 2 bases and the J gene lost 9 bases, with 14 bases spanning the gap. The CDR3 extends over 15 amino acids. The CDR3 coding sequence is TGTGCCAGCTCACCAAGTCGTTCCGGGGGTTCACCCCTCCACTTT. Translated: CASSPSRSGGSPLHF.

The chain carries TRBV7-3 and TRBJ2-1; 9 bases align to TRBD2. V gave up 4 bases and J gave up 5 bases; unmatched junction bases: 9. Germline CDR1 and CDR2: SGHTA and FQGTGA. This CDR3 contains 16 residues. The CDR3 sequence is CASSSLAGQPNNEQFF. The CDR3 bases are TGTGCCAGCAGCTCCCTAGCGGGACAACCCAACAATGAGCAGTTCTTC. The full variable domain, rest sourced from reference TRBV7-3 and TRBJ2-1, is GAGVSQTPSNKVTEKGKYVELRCDPISGHTALYWYRQSLGQGPEFLIYFQGTGAADDSGLPNDRFFAVRPEGSVSTLKIQRTERGDSAVYLCASSSLAGQPNNEQFFGPGTRLTVL.

The chain carries TRBV27 and TRBJ2-2; 14 bases agree with TRBD2. The CDR3 is 21 amino acids. V shed 2 bases and J 1 base; nucleotides not matched to a gene: 12. The V gene's germline CDR1 is MNHEY and CDR2 SMNVEV (reference sequence). The CDR3 protein is CASSLTVLGTSGSRNTGELFF. The CDR3 DNA is TGTGCCAGCAGTTTAACAGTTCTGGGGACTAGCGGGAGTAGGAACACCGGGGAGCTGTTTTTT.

This sequence joins TRBV7-9 and TRBJ2-1; 9 nucleotides agree with TRBD2. The CDR3 has 15 amino acids. The trim removed 1 base at V and 5 bases at J, leaving 3 bases unmatched. Germline V gene data show CDR1 as SEHNR and CDR2 as FQNEAQ (reference sequence). The CDR3 DNA reads TGTGCCAGCAGCTTAGTGGTAGCGGGAGACAATGAGCAGTTCTTC. Protein product: CASSLVVAGDNEQFF.

The CDR3 loop reads CASSIEWDRGAMNTEAFF. The CDR3 bases are TGTGCCAGTAGTATAGAATGGGACAGGGGCGCTATGAACACTGAAGCTTTCTTT. This chain joins TRBV19 and TRBJ1-1; 10 bases are a match to TRBD1. Germline V CDR1 and CDR2: LNHDA, SQIVND (reference sequence). This CDR3 spans 18 amino acids. V dropped 0 bases and J dropped 0; count of bases not matched to a gene: 7.

V and J are TRBV7-9 and TRBJ2-7; 7 nucleotides align to TRBD1. Germline values: CDR1 SEHNR, CDR2 FQNEAQ (reference sequence). The CDR3 sequence is 14 residues long. V dropped 2 bases and J dropped 4; count of bases not matched to a gene: 5. The CDR3 loop is CASSLQGDTYEQYF. The CDR3 nucleotides read TGTGCCAGCAGCTTACAGGGGGATACGTACGAGCAGTACTTC.

The rearrangement joins TRBV27 to TRBJ1-1, with 8 positions matching TRBD1. V dropped 5 bases and J dropped 7; count of bases not matched to a gene: 9. This CDR3 contains 14 residues. Germline values: CDR1 MNHEY, CDR2 SMNVEV (reference sequence). In nucleotides, the CDR3 is TGTGCCAGCAGTCGACCGGACAGGGATGGTGAAGCTTTCTTT. Amino acid sequence: CASSRPDRDGEAFF.

This clone has a single count. The chain links TRBV30 to TRBJ1-1; 9 nucleotides agree with TRBD1. This CDR3 region has 15 residues. Trimming cost V 2 bases and J 6 bases; bases outside gene matches: 10. Germline CDR1 reads GTSNPN; CDR2 reads SVGIG (reference sequence). The CDR3 DNA reads as TGTGCCTGGAGTCTTACCAACAGGGGGCGCTCTGAAGCTTTCTTT. This gives the protein CAWSLTNRGRSEAFF. Full variable domain (remainder filled in from reference TRBV30 and TRBJ1-1): SQTIHQWPATLVQPVGSPLSLECTVEGTSNPNLYWYRQAAGRGLQLLFYSVGIGQISSEVPQNLSASRPQDRQFILSSKKLLLSDSGFYLCAWSLTNRGRSEAFFGQGTRLTVV.

The chain recombines TRBV7-9 with TRBJ2-7; weak D call: TRBD2 (6 bases). CDR1 and CDR2 from the germline V gene are SEHNR and FQNEAQ (reference sequence). The CDR3 has 16 amino acids. V was cut by 7 bases and J by 5 bases, with 24 bases left in between. CDR3 sequence (DNA): TGTGCCAGCACTCTCGGGGTCCCGGCAGGGAGGAACGAGCAGTACTTC. Translated, it gives CASTLGVPAGRNEQYF.

The V and J genes are TRBV7-3 and TRBJ1-5; TRBD1 is a possible D gene (6 bases). This CDR3 is built from 14 residues. Looked up from germline, CDR1 is SGHTA and CDR2 is FQGTGA. V was trimmed by 5 bases and J by 2 bases, leaving 10 bases between them. The CDR3 nucleotides are TGTGCCAGCAGCACTTCAGGGGGCAATCAGCCCCAGCATTTT. Translating gives CASSTSGGNQPQHF.

V is TRBV6-5 and J is TRBJ1-2, with unresolved D. The CDR3 extends over 13 amino acids. The germline V gene encodes CDR1 MNHEY and CDR2 SVGAGI. Trimming removed 6 bases at V and 7 bases at J, with 15 bases between. Here the CDR3 reads CASRLTGKGGYTF. Here the CDR3 DNA reads TGTGCCAGCAGGCTGACGGGGAAGGGTGGCTACACCTTC.